Listed below are T cell receptor beta chains from one sample, sequenced in a study of shared clonotypes between healthy human individuals. Measured with immunoSEQ multiplex PCR; TCRdb has only the in-frame clones, and not every one. Of 2 million to 2.5 million clones in the sample, approximately 94% were seen once. What was sequenced was naive CD4+ T cells sorted from blood. The source of these receptors is a man in his late teens or twenties in good health. Both conserved end residues are part of each CDR3. The D gene is left open where the match is weak. Size tells how often a clone was seen (once, few, many) or the class of an expanded clone, and some rows leave it out.

>TRBJ1-5|NA|TRBV19|NA|14
TGTGCCAGTAGCTTGCAGGATAGCAATCAGCCCCAGCATTTT
CASSLQDSNQPQHF
>TRBJ2-2|TRBD1|TRBV19|once|15
TGTGCCAGCATTACCGGGACAGGGAACACCGGGGAGCTGTTTTTT
CASITGTGNTGELFF
>TRBJ2-2|TRBD2|TRBV2|once|16
TGTGCCAGCACGCAGACTAGCGGGGGGGCTGGCGGGGAGCTGTTTTTT
CASTQTSGGAGGELFF
>TRBJ2-7|TRBD1|TRBV30|NA|15
TGTGCCTGGAGTAAACCGGGACAGAGCAAATACGAGCAGTACTTC
CAWSKPGQSKYEQYF
>TRBJ1-2|NA|TRBV7-3|NA|11
TGTGCCAGCAGCCCCGGCGCGGGGCACACCTTC
CASSPGAGHTF
>TRBJ2-2|TRBD2|TRBV27|NA|17
TGTGCCAGCAGCCGATTCACGGCGGGAGGACTGGGCGGGGAGCTGTTTTTT
CASSRFTAGGLGGELFF
>TRBJ1-4|TRBD1|TRBV2|NA|15
TGTGCCAGCAGACCCGGGACAGCAACTAATGAAAAACTGTTTTTT
CASRPGTATNEKLFF
>TRBJ1-6|TRBD1|TRBV29-1|NA|18
TGCAGCGTCGCCCTTTGGGACAGCCTGAGCTCCTATAATTCACCCCTCCACTTT
CSVALWDSLSSYNSPLHF
>TRBJ2-3|NA|TRBV5-1|NA|15
TGCGCCAGCAGCCGACAAACGGGGTTAGGGGATACGCAGTATTTT
CASSRQTGLGDTQYF
>TRBJ1-4|NA|TRBV2|NA|15
TGTGCCAGCATCTTGACAGGAGAAGAGGGTGAAAAACTGTTTTTT
CASILTGEEGEKLFF
>TRBJ1-5|NA|TRBV4-1|NA|15
TGCGCCAGCAGCCAAGATATGGGGGCCGGACAGCCCCAGCATTTT
CASSQDMGAGQPQHF
>TRBJ1-1|NA|TRBV30|few|14
TGTGCCTGGAGTACCCTTCGGATGAACACTGAAGCTTTCTTT
CAWSTLRMNTEAFF
>TRBJ2-5|NA|TRBV28|NA|14
TGTGCCAGCAGTTTATTTTCAGGACAAGAGACCCAGTACTTC
CASSLFSGQETQYF
>TRBJ2-5|NA|TRBV4-1|NA|15
TGCGCCAGCAGCCAAGTCGGGCTCCCCCAAGAGACCCAGTACTTC
CASSQVGLPQETQYF
>TRBJ2-5|NA|TRBV19|once|14
TGTGCCAGTAGTATAGAGGGACCTCAAGAGACCCAGTACTTC
CASSIEGPQETQYF
>TRBJ2-1|TRBD2|TRBV10-1|NA|16
TGCGCCAGCAGTGAATCGACTAGCGGCTCCTACAATGAGCAGTTCTTC
CASSESTSGSYNEQFF
>TRBJ2-7|NA|TRBV5-4|NA|15
TGTGCCAGCAGCTTGAGGGACGGGGGAGCCTACGAGCAGTACTTC
CASSLRDGGAYEQYF
>TRBJ2-1|TRBD1|TRBV18|once|15
TGTGCCAGCTCACCACCGAACAGGGGGCGTGATGAGCAGTTCTTC
CASSPPNRGRDEQFF
>TRBJ2-1|NA|TRBV4-3|NA|12
TGCGCCAGCAGCCAAGGGGGTAATGAGCAGTTCTTC
CASSQGGNEQFF
>TRBJ2-1|NA|TRBV6-5|NA|14
TGTGCCAGCAGTTATTCCCAGACTAGTAATGAGCAGTTCTTC
CASSYSQTSNEQFF
>TRBJ1-6|NA|TRBV9|NA|15
TGTGCCAGCAGCGTAGTCGGGACACCCAATTCACCCCTCCACTTT
CASSVVGTPNSPLHF
>TRBJ2-2|NA|TRBV28|NA|16
TGTGCCAGCAGTTTAGCTGGGACCTATGGGACCGGGGAGCTGTTTTTT
CASSLAGTYGTGELFF
>TRBJ2-7|TRBD1|TRBV2|once|15
TGTGCCAGCAGGGATCCGGGACAGGGTTCCTACGAGCAGTACTTC
CASRDPGQGSYEQYF
>TRBJ2-5|TRBD2|TRBV5-1|NA|16
TGCGCCAGCAGCTTGGCTAGCGGGAGGCGCCAAGAGACCCAGTACTTC
CASSLASGRRQETQYF
>TRBJ1-2|NA|TRBV19|NA|14
TGTGCCAGTAGTATTGGTGTAACAGGGAGAGGCTACACCTTC
CASSIGVTGRGYTF
>TRBJ1-2|NA|TRBV30|NA|12
TGTGCCCACAGGCGGTCCTCGGAGGGCTACACCTTC
CAHRRSSEGYTF
>TRBJ2-7|NA|TRBV6-6|NA|14
TGTGCCAGCAGTTACGCCAGCGGATCCTACGAGCAGTACTTC
CASSYASGSYEQYF
>TRBJ2-7|NA|TRBV19|NA|13
TGTGCCAGTAGTAGCACCGGCTCCTACGAGCAGTACTTC
CASSSTGSYEQYF
>TRBJ2-1|NA|TRBV10-2|NA|12
TGCGCCAGCAGTGACCCAGTGGGTGAGCAGTTCTTC
CASSDPVGEQFF
>TRBJ2-5|TRBD1|TRBV5-1|NA|16
TGCGCCAGCAGCTCCTACTACGACAGGGGGTGGGAGACCCAGTACTTC
CASSSYYDRGWETQYF
>TRBJ2-7|NA|TRBV11-2|NA|14
TGTGCCAGCAGCTTCGGCAGATTCTCCTACGAGCAGTACTTC
CASSFGRFSYEQYF
>TRBJ2-3|TRBD2|TRBV5-1|NA|18
TGCGCCAGCACTACCGGGACTAGCGGTGATTCTAGCACAGATACGCAGTATTTT
CASTTGTSGDSSTDTQYF
>TRBJ1-1|TRBD1|TRBV28|NA|17
TGTGCCAGCAGCACCTACCCTAAGACAGGGAGCTACACTGAAGCTTTCTTT
CASSTYPKTGSYTEAFF
>TRBJ2-1|NA|TRBV27|NA|14
TGTGCCAGTAGGGAGGGGGGCGCCTACAATGAGCAGTTCTTC
CASREGGAYNEQFF
>TRBJ2-5|NA|TRBV6-1|NA|13
TGTGCCAGCAGTGGGCAGGGGGGGAAGACCCAGTACTTC
CASSGQGGKTQYF